This T cell receptor (beta chain) stems from a study of identical twins. Template switching introduced a universal primer site, and the cDNA bore unique molecular identifiers. TCRdb called the 5' RACE reads again in MiXCR, with one record for every CDR3 protein. The sample lists about 810,000 distinct CDR3 sequences, 12% seen once, with roughly 1.6% in the top ten. The CDR3 sequence is 15 residues long. The germline V gene encodes CDR1 SGHTA and CDR2 FQGNSA. Trimming left V 0 bases short and J 4 bases short, with 10 bases between. This clonotype was found many times. Its antigen is currently unknown. General study points: Twins showed weaker excess sharing in their beta out-of-frame sequences. Low generation-probability sequences were in excess among twin-shared out-of-frame alpha sequences.

This same sample was also part of a study on yellow fever vaccine responses in identical twins.

Sequenced material: PBMCs. This clonotype originated in a woman aged 18 to 35 in good health. J is TRBJ2-1 and V is TRBV7-2; possible D gene TRBD2, 6 bases. The CDR3 sequence is CASSLASGVYNEQFF. CDR3 nucleotides: TGTGCCAGCAGCTTAGCTAGCGGAGTATACAATGAGCAGTTCTTC.